These 18 T cell receptor beta chains share one sample of origin, sequenced in a study of tumor-infiltrating lymphocytes in oesophageal squamous cell carcinoma. TCRdb fed the PCR reads into MiXCR, producing one record per CDR3 protein. This sample has some 16,000 distinct CDR3 sequences, with around 41% found just once. The sample comprised normal esophageal tissue next to the tumor. The receptors here all came from a female donor with esophageal squamous cell carcinoma.

The chain employs TRBV7-2 and TRBJ2-5, with TRBD1 as a possible D gene (6 bases). Judging by the DNA end, TRBJ1-2 fits better; the J call may be wrong. The CDR3 runs to 15 residues. The germline V gene has CDR1 SGHTA and CDR2 FQGNSA. CDR3 loop: CASSRLGTSNYGYTF. The CDR3 DNA follows: TGTGCCAGCAGCCGGCTAGGGACAAGCAACTATGGCTACACCTTC.

The chain links TRBV7-6 to TRBJ2-7; D ambiguous. The DNA end is more similar to TRBJ2-5, so the J call may be wrong. The CDR3 length is 12 residues. The germline V gene has CDR1 SGHVS and CDR2 FNYEAQ. CDR3 in amino acids: CASSLAGETQYF. CDR3 DNA: TGTGCCAGCAGCTTAGCGGGAGAGACCCAGTACTTC.

In its sample, this clonotype was seen a few times. The J gene is TRBJ2-1, the V gene TRBV11-3, with TRBD2 identical over 8 bases. V lost 4 bases and J lost 8; bases outside the gene matches: 13. Germline V gives CDR1 SGHNT, CDR2 YENEEA. The CDR3 is 16 amino acids. CDR3 DNA sequence: TGTGCCAGCAGCTACATTAGCAGCGGGAGAAACGATGAGCAGTTCTTC. This translates into CASSYISSGRNDEQFF.

This clonotype has only one observation. No conserved phenylalanine or tryptophan ends this CDR3, so it is likely a read error. Because the CDR3's place on the DNA is in doubt, the DNA is left out and the CDR3 is given as listed by TCRdb. The chain joins TRBV10-1 to TRBJ2-1; the D call of TRBD1 is as the table states it, not checked on the DNA. The CDR3 is 17 amino acids in total, end residues counted. The germline V gene has CDR1 WNHNN and CDR2 SYGVQD (reference sequence). The CDR3 loop reads CASSEGWTGGNEQFFGS.

This clonotype appeared a few times. The V gene is TRBV7-3, the J gene TRBJ2-1, with D perhaps matching TRBD1 (6 bases). The CDR3 spans 13 residues. Looked up from germline, CDR1 is SGHTA and CDR2 is FQGTGA. The ends were cut back, 4 bases at V and 4 bases at J, with 8 bases in the middle. The CDR3, as DNA: TGTGCCAGCAGCTCAGGGGCGTACAATGAGCAGTTCTTC. Encoded protein: CASSSGAYNEQFF.

The chain couples TRBV6-1 to TRBJ2-4, with a tentative D call TRBD2 (5 bases). Trimming took 5 bases from V and 15 from J, leaving 23 bases between them. Germline CDR1 and CDR2: MNHNS and SASEGT. This CDR3 is built from 14 residues. The CDR3 region is CASSWEAGTGELYF. In DNA, the CDR3 is TGTGCCAGCAGTTGGGAAGCAGGAACCGGGGAGCTGTACTTC.

The chain carries TRBV10-2 and TRBJ2-3; 8 bases agree with TRBD2. The V gene end was trimmed by 9 bases and the J gene end by 4 bases; junction bases not matched to a gene: 9. Germline V CDR1 and CDR2: WSHSY, SAAADI. This CDR3 comprises 14 residues. The CDR3 reads CASVPGLVADTQYF. The DNA for the CDR3 is TGCGCCAGTGTACCGGGACTAGTGGCAGATACGCAGTATTTT.

This clonotype was counted many times. The chain is built from TRBV7-2 and TRBJ2-7; 7 bases are a match to TRBD1. There are 14 residues in the CDR3. Unmatched junction bases numbered 9, after V lost 5 bases and J lost 5 bases. The germline gives CDR1 SGHTA, CDR2 FQGNSA. The CDR3 here is CASSRDRISDEQYF. The CDR3 DNA reads TGTGCCAGCAGCCGGGACAGAATTTCCGACGAGCAGTACTTC.

The chain links TRBV7-8 to TRBJ1-5, with D unresolved. This CDR3 has 14 amino acids. Germline V gene data show CDR1 as SGHVS and CDR2 as FQNEAQ. V dropped 1 base and J dropped 1 base, with 5 bases sitting between them. The CDR3 DNA sequence: TGTGCCAGCAGCTTAGTGAGGAGCAATCAGCCCCAGCATTTT. Its translation is CASSLVRSNQPQHF.

Worth noting for this clonotype: Lacking the conserved final phenylalanine or tryptophan, this CDR3 likely reflects a read error. The DNA is omitted, as the CDR3 cannot be located on it reliably, and the CDR3 follows TCRdb's listing. This chain joins TRBV12-3 or TRBV12-4 and TRBJ2-6; the table assigns TRBD2, which was not confirmed against the DNA. The CDR3 has 22 amino acids, counting both end residues. The CDR3 spells CASSLIRSDLLAGLPYEQYFGA.

This clonotype has a count of ten or more. The chain links TRBV6-1 to TRBJ2-7; D could derive from TRBD1 or TRBD2 (6 bases each). CDR1 MNHNS and CDR2 SASEGT come from the germline V gene. V was shortened by 5 bases and J by 0 bases, with 11 bases between the two germline ends. This CDR3 comprises 14 residues. CDR3 in amino acids: CASSFGGLSYEQYF. CDR3 DNA: TGTGCCAGCAGTTTTGGGGGGCTCTCCTACGAGCAGTACTTC.

For this clonotype: An end of the junction does not agree with germline; a read error may underlie this. The chain carries TRBV7-3 and TRBJ2-6; a possible D gene is TRBD1 (6 bases). The CDR3 contains 14 residues. Germline CDR1 is SGHTA and CDR2 is FQGTGA. The DNA of the CDR3 is TGTGCCAGCAGCACGGGACACTCGAACACTGAAGCTTTCTTC. It is translated as CASSTGHSNTEAFF.

The genes are TRBV6-2 or TRBV6-3 and TRBJ1-2, with TRBD1 identical over 7 bases. The length of the CDR3 is 14 residues. Looked up from germline, CDR1 is MNHEY and CDR2 is SVGEGT. With V trimmed by 6 bases and J by 2 bases, 6 bases remained unmatched. In DNA, the CDR3 is TGTGCCAGCAGGCGACAGGGTTTCAACTATGGCTACACCTTC. This encodes CASRRQGFNYGYTF.

The chain joins TRBV18 to TRBJ2-3, with unresolved D. The end of the DNA aligns better with TRBJ2-1, so the J call may be wrong. This CDR3 has 15 amino acids. Germline V gene sequence: CDR1 KGHSH, CDR2 LQKENI. Written as DNA, the CDR3 is TGTGCCAGCTCACCACTGACTGCCGCCTACAATGAGCAGTTCTTC. Residues: CASSPLTAAYNEQFF.

This rearrangement joins TRBV7-3 to TRBJ1-1; D unresolved. This CDR3 has 13 amino acids. Germline V gives CDR1 SGHTA, CDR2 FQGTGA. Trimming stripped 5 bases from V and 3 bases from J, with 10 bases between. CDR3 in amino acids: CASSQTPDTEAFF. CDR3 nucleotides: TGTGCCAGCAGCCAGACTCCCGACACTGAAGCTTTCTTT.

This clonotype has just one count. The rearrangement links TRBV7-2 to TRBJ1-1, with unresolved D. The CDR3 extends over 11 amino acids. Germline V CDR1 and CDR2: SGHTA, FQGNSA. Deletions cut 0 bases from V and 7 bases from J, with 3 bases between. CDR3 protein: CASSLAVEAFF. The CDR3 DNA is TGTGCCAGCAGCTTAGCGGTTGAAGCTTTCTTT.

V usage is TRBV11-3 and J usage is TRBJ2-3, with 16 bases matching TRBD2. CDR3 length equals 16 residues. The trim removed 4 bases at V and 5 bases at J, leaving 3 bases unmatched. Per the germline V gene, CDR1 is SGHNT and CDR2 is YENEEA. CDR3 nucleotide sequence: TGTGCCAGCAGCTCGGGACTAGCGGGGGGGCAAGATACGCAGTATTTT. Residues: CASSSGLAGGQDTQYF.

This clonotype occurred a few times. This chain uses TRBV20-1 with TRBJ1-5; possible D gene TRBD1, 6 bases. Germline loops: CDR1 DFQATT, CDR2 SNEGSKA (reference sequence). The ends were cut back, 3 bases at V and 3 bases at J, with 12 bases in the middle. The CDR3 totals 14 residues. The CDR3 spells CSASTGPSNQPQHF. Here the CDR3 DNA reads TGCAGTGCTAGTACAGGGCCTTCCAATCAGCCCCAGCATTTT.